This T cell receptor (beta chain) was profiled in a study of cytomegalovirus exposure and HLA in healthy donors. Findings of the study overall: According to an earlier analysis, most TCR beta V segments yielded productive rearrangements about 90% or about 30% of the time. Later examination showed HLA-associated TCR beta chains had greater clonal expansion than equally common others.

The germline CDR1 and CDR2 sequences are MNHNS and SASEGT. Trimming took 5 bases from V and 1 from J, leaving 11 bases between them. This CDR3 contains 15 residues. Regarding this clone: Its antigen remains unknown.

PCR amplification relied on 60 Vbeta primers (plus 13 Jbeta primers). The repertoire was sequenced with immunoSEQ multiplex PCR; TCRdb's copy has only in-frame clones and lacks some. This table holds about 150,000 clones, roughly 80% found once. The TCR was taken from a woman aged 40 to 55 in good health and CMV-seropositive. The sample comprised PBMCs. This chain joins TRBV6-1 and TRBJ2-2; D may be TRBD1 (6 bases). This chain's CDR3 is CASSHRVLNTGELFF. CDR3 DNA sequence: TGTGCCAGCAGTCACAGGGTGTTGAACACCGGGGAGCTGTTTTTT.